Shown below are 13 T cell receptor beta chains from a single sample sequenced in a study of T cell responses to AZD1222 COVID-19 vaccine. Repertoires were generated with immunoSEQ multiplex PCR, while TCRdb's copy carries only in-frame clones and drops some. The data contain fewer than 150,000 clones, around 88% of them seen just once; the ten biggest clones take up approximately 5%. Specimen: peripheral blood, collected on day 0 of AZD1222 vaccination. The receptor set was obtained from an adult in good health.

This rearrangement joins TRBV9 to TRBJ1-3; D ambiguous. V lost 0 bases and J lost 1, with 8 bases in between. The CDR3 runs 15 residues. Germline CDR1 reads SGDLS; CDR2 reads YYNGEE. The CDR3 region has the DNA TGTGCCAGCAGCGTAGGGACCACATCTGGAAACACCATATATTTT. Amino acid sequence: CASSVGTTSGNTIYF.

The chain employs TRBV3-1 (or the pseudogene TRBV3-2) and TRBJ1-1; D is perhaps TRBD1 (6 bases). The CDR3 loop spans 14 amino acids. V lost 1 base and J 7 bases, leaving 13 bases between the germline ends. The germline V gene encodes CDR1 LGHDT and CDR2 YNNKEL (reference sequence). The CDR3 sequence: CASSQVKQGGEAFF. CDR3 coding DNA: TGTGCCAGCAGCCAAGTGAAACAGGGCGGTGAAGCTTTCTTT.

The genes are TRBV6-6 and TRBJ2-1; perhaps TRBD1 as D (7 bases). Trimming cost V 2 bases and J 5 bases, with 13 bases left between them. This CDR3 spans 15 amino acids. Germline-derived CDR1 and CDR2 are MNHNY and SVGAGI (reference sequence). The CDR3 spells CASSYQGGRDNEQFF. CDR3 DNA: TGTGCCAGCAGTTACCAGGGGGGCCGGGACAATGAGCAGTTCTTC.

This chain links TRBV7-9 with TRBJ2-3; 9 nucleotides align to TRBD2. The CDR3 loop spans 15 amino acids. Trimming took 5 bases from V and 1 from J; bases not matched to a gene: 4. CDR1 SEHNR and CDR2 FQNEAQ come from the germline V gene (reference sequence). For the CDR3, the DNA is TGTGCCAGCAGCATTAGGACTAGCGGCACAGATACGCAGTATTTT. It specifies CASSIRTSGTDTQYF. The full variable domain, completed using reference TRBV7-9 and TRBJ2-3, is DTGVSQNPRHKITKRGQNVTFRCDPISEHNRLYWYRQTLGQGPEFLTYFQNEAQLEKSRLLSDRFSAERPKGSFSTLEIQRTEQGDSAMYLCASSIRTSGTDTQYFGPGTRLTVL.

Here the CDR3 reads CASRGQGETEAFF. Written as DNA, the CDR3 is TGTGCCAGCAGAGGACAGGGAGAGACTGAAGCTTTCTTT. The genes are TRBV6-6 and TRBJ1-1, with TRBD1 matching over 8 bases. Losses at the gene ends were 6 bases for V and 5 bases for J; bases not matched to a gene: 5. The CDR3 sequence is 13 residues long. Germline CDR1 MNHNY, CDR2 SVGAGI (reference sequence).

The chain carries TRBV15 and TRBJ1-4; D is ambiguous. Deletions cut 6 bases from V and 0 bases from J, with 8 bases between. The CDR3 is made up of 14 amino acids. The germline V gene encodes CDR1 LNHNV and CDR2 YYDKDF (reference sequence). The CDR3 sequence: CATRKGTTNEKLFF. CDR3 in DNA: TGTGCCACCAGGAAAGGAACAACTAATGAAAAACTGTTTTTT.

CDR3 nucleotides: TGTGCCATCAGTGTGGACATTAATTCACCCCTCCACTTT. It translates to CAISVDINSPLHF. The chain has TRBV10-3 and TRBJ1-6; the D gene is possibly TRBD1 (5 bases). CDR1 ENHRY and CDR2 SYGVKD come from the germline V gene. The CDR3 is 13 amino acids. Trimming left V 4 bases short and J 6 bases short, with 7 bases between.

This sequence joins TRBV5-1 and TRBJ1-2; 10 positions match TRBD1. V shed 3 bases, J shed 5 bases, and the junction held 10 bases outside the gene matches. The CDR3 is made up of 16 amino acids. In germline, CDR1 is SGHRS, CDR2 YFSETQ. CDR3 coding DNA: TGCGCCAGCAGCTCTCCGGGGACAGGGGACCCTTATGGCTACACCTTC. Its translation: CASSSPGTGDPYGYTF.

This clone was counted only a few times. This chain uses TRBV2 with TRBJ1-2; possibly TRBD1 for D (6 bases). Trimming stripped 7 bases from V and 0 bases from J, with 12 bases between. Germline V gene sequence: CDR1 SNHLY, CDR2 FYNNEI. CDR3 length: 14 amino acids. The CDR3 protein is CASTLRTANYGYTF. CDR3 DNA sequence: TGTGCCAGCACCTTGAGGACAGCTAACTATGGCTACACCTTC.

This chain uses TRBV5-4 with TRBJ1-1; 9 nucleotides agree with TRBD1. The length of the CDR3 is 16 residues. The V gene's germline CDR1 is SGHNT and CDR2 YYREEE (reference sequence). V was pared by 0 bases and J by 4 bases, with 7 bases of the junction left unmatched. The CDR3 DNA follows: TGTGCCAGCAGCTTGGGAGGGACAGGGTCTTTCACTGAAGCTTTCTTT. Protein sequence: CASSLGGTGSFTEAFF.

The V call is TRBV7-2, the J call TRBJ1-4, with 8 bases fitting TRBD1. V lost 5 bases and J lost 5; bases outside the gene matches: 10. CDR3 length equals 16 residues. The germline V gene has CDR1 SGHTA and CDR2 FQGNSA. CDR3 sequence: CASSRSGGTGNEKLFF. The CDR3 coding sequence is TGTGCCAGCAGCCGGTCTGGCGGGACAGGCAATGAAAAACTGTTTTTT.

This clone was counted only a few times. This chain joins TRBV7-9 and TRBJ2-7; no reliable D call. The germline CDR1 and CDR2 sequences are SEHNR and FQNEAQ (reference sequence). This CDR3 region has 11 residues. V was clipped by 1 base and J by 9 bases, with 7 bases between them. The CDR3: CASSLGLGQYF. CDR3 sequence (DNA): TGTGCCAGCAGCTTAGGTTTGGGGCAGTACTTC.

This chain joins TRBV24-1 and TRBJ2-2; 11 bases align to TRBD1. V shed 4 bases, J shed 10 bases, and the junction held 10 bases outside the gene matches. CDR3 length: 16 residues. In germline, CDR1 is KGHDR, CDR2 SFDVKD. This chain's CDR3 is CATSEGTGGPSKELFF. CDR3 bases: TGTGCCACCAGTGAGGGGACAGGGGGGCCCTCCAAGGAGCTGTTTTTT.